The 24 T cell receptor beta chains in this list originate from one sample, sequenced in a study of blood T cell repertoires in COVID-19. Profiling relied on immunoSEQ multiplex PCR, and the TCRdb table lists in-frame clones only, not all of them. Seen here are 50,000 to 75,000 clones, about 90% observed once, and the top ten hold roughly 7.2%. The sample consisted of peripheral blood. The receptor set was obtained from a man aged 55 to 70 with acute or convalescent COVID-19.

The chain carries TRBV19 and TRBJ2-1; maybe TRBD2 (5 bases). Germline CDR1 reads LNHDA; CDR2 reads SQIVND (reference sequence). Trimming pared 5 bases from V and 5 bases from J, leaving 13 bases between. CDR3 length: 14 amino acids. CDR3: CASSVALGNNEQFF. The CDR3 coding sequence is TGTGCCAGTAGTGTGGCACTAGGGAACAATGAGCAGTTCTTC.

The table lists this clone with a count of one. CDR3 DNA: TGCGCCAGCAGCTTGGAGGACAGGGAAAGTTCACCCCTCCACTTT. Its protein is CASSLEDRESSPLHF. J is TRBJ1-6 and V is TRBV5-1; 8 bases align to TRBD1. The V gene end was trimmed by 0 bases and the J gene end by 9 bases; junction bases not matched to a gene: 5. The CDR3 runs 15 residues. Germline V CDR1 and CDR2: SGHRS, YFSETQ.

The sample holds a few counts of this clone. The gene calls are TRBV5-6 and TRBJ2-2; no clear D. The CDR3 has 14 amino acids. Germline V gene lookup returns CDR1 SGHDT and CDR2 YYEEEE. Deletions cut 0 bases from V and 6 bases from J, with 9 bases between. The CDR3 is CASSLAAGSGELFF. The CDR3 coding sequence is TGTGCCAGCAGCTTGGCCGCAGGATCCGGGGAGCTGTTTTTT.

Worth noting for this clone: The sample carries other DNA sequences with the same CDR3. The rearrangement links TRBV11-2 to TRBJ2-5, with D perhaps matching TRBD2 (6 bases). CDR1 and CDR2 from the germline V gene are SGHAT and FQNNGV. This CDR3 contains 13 residues. The V gene lost 5 bases and the J gene lost 2 bases, with 9 bases spanning the gap. DNA for the CDR3: TGTGCCAGCAGCGGTGGACTACAAGAGACCCAGTACTTC. Translation gives CASSGGLQETQYF.

This chain uses TRBV5-4 with TRBJ2-5; 10 positions match TRBD2. With V trimmed by 2 bases and J by 3 bases, 13 bases remained unmatched. The CDR3 totals 18 residues. Germline CDR1 SGHNT, CDR2 YYREEE (reference sequence). CDR3 sequence reads: CASSFTGTSAVGEETQYF. The CDR3 DNA follows: TGTGCCAGCAGCTTCACCGGGACTAGCGCAGTTGGGGAAGAGACCCAGTACTTC.

The gene calls are TRBV29-1 and TRBJ1-1; possible D gene TRBD1, 5 bases. CDR3 length equals 13 residues. V gave up 7 bases and J gave up 4 bases, with 16 bases separating them. Germline V lookup: CDR1 SQVTM, CDR2 ANQGSEA. The CDR3 nucleotides are TGCAGCGCTGGAGGGGTGTTGAGCACTGAAGCTTTCTTT. Translation gives CSAGGVLSTEAFF.

This rearrangement joins TRBV19 to TRBJ2-5, with 7 bases aligning to TRBD2. V dropped 5 bases and J dropped 4; count of bases not matched to a gene: 4. The CDR3 totals 13 residues. Germline V lookup: CDR1 LNHDA, CDR2 SQIVND (reference sequence). CDR3 bases: TGTGCCAGTAGTTATAGCGGGCGAGAGACCCAGTACTTC. Its protein product is CASSYSGRETQYF.

The chain links TRBV19 to TRBJ1-2, with TRBD1 identical over 10 bases. Germline CDR1 and CDR2: LNHDA and SQIVND (reference sequence). The CDR3 spans 15 residues. The junction had 8 bases not matched to a gene; V was cut back by 5 bases and J by 5 bases. CDR3 amino acids: CASSPFGQGEYGYTF. CDR3 nucleotides: TGTGCCAGTAGTCCCTTCGGACAGGGGGAATATGGCTACACCTTC.

The V and J genes are TRBV5-4 and TRBJ1-2; D call uncertain. V was pared by 0 bases and J by 2 bases, with 8 bases between. The CDR3 contains 14 residues. Germline values: CDR1 SGHNT, CDR2 YYREEE (reference sequence). CDR3 region: CASSLAWENYGYTF. The CDR3 DNA reads as TGTGCCAGCAGCTTGGCCTGGGAGAACTATGGCTACACCTTC. Full variable domain (rest looked up from reference TRBV5-4 and TRBJ1-2): ETGVTQSPTHLIKTRGQQVTLRCSSQSGHNTVSWYQQALGQGPQFIFQYYREEENGRGNFPPRFSGLQFPNYSSELNVNALELDDSALYLCASSLAWENYGYTFGSGTRLTVV.

The chain links TRBV5-4 to TRBJ2-1, with TRBD1 identical over 7 bases. With 4 bases clipped from V and 9 bases from J, the junction kept 10 bases outside the gene matches. This CDR3 contains 14 residues. The germline CDR1 and CDR2 sequences are SGHNT and YYREEE (reference sequence). The CDR3 spells CASSPGTEPLEQFF. The CDR3 DNA is TGTGCCAGCAGCCCGGGGACAGAGCCTCTTGAGCAGTTCTTC. The variable domain in full, with the rest retrieved from reference TRBV5-4 and TRBJ2-1, is ETGVTQSPTHLIKTRGQQVTLRCSSQSGHNTVSWYQQALGQGPQFIFQYYREEENGRGNFPPRFSGLQFPNYSSELNVNALELDDSALYLCASSPGTEPLEQFFGPGTRLTVL.

The gene calls are TRBV11-3 and TRBJ2-1; D might be TRBD2 (6 bases). V was pared by 5 bases and J by 1 base, with 18 bases between. Germline assignment: CDR1 SGHNT and CDR2 YENEEA. This CDR3 has 17 amino acids. The CDR3 DNA sequence: TGTGCCAGCAGCAGCCCGGGAGCCCGGGCGTCCTACAATGAGCAGTTCTTC. Protein sequence: CASSSPGARASYNEQFF.

The rearrangement links TRBV18 to TRBJ2-3; the D gene is possibly TRBD1 (6 bases). V was trimmed by 5 bases and J by 2 bases, leaving 17 bases between them. The CDR3 is 16 amino acids. CDR1 is KGHSH and CDR2 is LQKENI in the germline V gene. CDR3 sequence: CASSTQSQGITDTQYF. The CDR3 bases are TGTGCCAGCTCAACACAGAGCCAGGGGATCACAGATACGCAGTATTTT.

The chain combines TRBV6-5 with TRBJ2-7; 8 nucleotides align to TRBD1. The V and J ends lost 6 bases and 6 bases, in that order; junction bases with no gene match: 10. CDR3 length equals 14 residues. Germline CDR1 reads MNHEY; CDR2 reads SVGAGI. CDR3 in amino acids: CASSEDRVWGEQYF. In DNA, the CDR3 is TGTGCCAGCAGCGAGGACAGGGTGTGGGGCGAGCAGTACTTC.

This chain joins TRBV19 and TRBJ1-2; weak D call: TRBD1 (6 bases). Germline V CDR1 and CDR2: LNHDA, SQIVND (reference sequence). Deletions cut 8 bases from V and 7 bases from J, with 17 bases between. CDR3 length equals 13 residues. The DNA for the CDR3 is TGTGCCAGTCAGGGTGAGGGGGTCGGTGGCTACACCTTC. Protein sequence: CASQGEGVGGYTF.

The chain couples TRBV27 to TRBJ2-5, with 9 bases lining up with TRBD1. The CDR3 sequence is 15 residues long. The V gene's germline CDR1 is MNHEY and CDR2 SMNVEV (reference sequence). Trimming took 0 bases from V and 5 from J; bases not matched to a gene: 4. This chain's CDR3 is CASSLSGTGKETQYF. In DNA form, the CDR3 reads TGTGCCAGCAGTTTATCCGGGACAGGGAAGGAGACCCAGTACTTC.

The chain couples TRBV5-1 to TRBJ2-3, with 14 bases aligning to TRBD2. CDR1 SGHRS and CDR2 YFSETQ come from the germline V gene. This CDR3 contains 15 residues. After removal of 4 bases from V and 8 bases from J, the junction contained 6 bases not matched to a gene. CDR3 amino acids: CASSQTSGGARTQYF. The CDR3 DNA reads TGCGCCAGCAGCCAGACTAGCGGGGGGGCCCGTACGCAGTATTTT.

The J gene is TRBJ2-5, the V gene TRBV5-1; 9 bases map to TRBD2. The CDR3 length is 16 residues. Germline trimming cut 2 bases from V and 1 base from J; bases unmatched to any gene: 6. The germline V gene has CDR1 SGHRS and CDR2 YFSETQ. This chain's CDR3 is CASSLSSSGAQETQYF. The CDR3 region has the DNA TGCGCCAGCAGCTTAAGCTCTAGCGGGGCCCAAGAGACCCAGTACTTC.

The genes are TRBV11-2 and TRBJ1-4, with 8 bases matching TRBD1. The V and J ends lost 5 bases and 7 bases, in that order; junction bases with no gene match: 12. Germline CDR1 reads SGHAT; CDR2 reads FQNNGV. The CDR3 covers 16 residues. CDR3: CASSPPVSGGVEKLFF. CDR3 sequence (DNA): TGTGCCAGCAGCCCTCCAGTGTCAGGGGGCGTTGAAAAACTGTTTTTT.

The chain couples TRBV5-1 to TRBJ1-2, with no clear D. Germline loops: CDR1 SGHRS, CDR2 YFSETQ. Trimming took 7 bases from V and 3 from J, leaving 16 bases between them. CDR3 size: 14 residues. The CDR3 bases are TGCGCCAGCTCCGCTGGGAGGGTTGACTATGGCTACACCTTC. Its translation: CASSAGRVDYGYTF.

The chain couples TRBV19 to TRBJ2-3; 9 bases are shared with TRBD2. Germline-derived CDR1 and CDR2 are LNHDA and SQIVND (reference sequence). V was pared by 5 bases and J by 2 bases, with 8 bases of the junction left unmatched. CDR3 length: 16 residues. As DNA, the CDR3 is TGTGCCAGTAGTCCTTATAGCGGGGGAATCACAGATACGCAGTATTTT. Translated, it gives CASSPYSGGITDTQYF.

In its sample, this clone was seen once. This chain joins TRBV18 and TRBJ1-2, with 10 bases identical to TRBD1. The CDR3 length is 14 residues. V dropped 3 bases and J dropped 6; count of bases not matched to a gene: 4. Germline assignment: CDR1 KGHSH and CDR2 LQKENI. Here the CDR3 reads CASSPPGQGNGYTF. DNA of the CDR3: TGTGCCAGCTCACCTCCGGGACAGGGGAATGGCTACACCTTC.

The chain carries TRBV3-1 (or the pseudogene TRBV3-2) and TRBJ2-1, with 10 positions matching TRBD2. V lost 6 bases and J lost 4; bases outside the gene matches: 6. CDR1 is LGHDT, CDR2 YNNKEL, per germline (reference sequence). The CDR3 is 15 amino acids. The CDR3 DNA reads as TGTGCCAGCAGTGCCGGGACTAGCGCATACAATGAGCAGTTCTTC. Protein sequence: CASSAGTSAYNEQFF.

The rearrangement links TRBV7-2 to TRBJ1-3, with a possible D match to TRBD1 (5 bases). Trimming cost V 4 bases and J 4 bases, with 14 bases left between them. This CDR3 comprises 15 residues. CDR1 SGHTA and CDR2 FQGNSA come from the germline V gene. The CDR3 DNA follows: TGTGCCAGCAGCTCCGCCGGGGGAACGGGAAACACCATATATTTT. This gives the protein CASSSAGGTGNTIYF.

The chain employs TRBV7-6 and TRBJ2-3; 10 bases map to TRBD2. Germline V gene lookup returns CDR1 SGHVS and CDR2 FNYEAQ. Trimming at V came to 1 base and at J to 9 bases, leaving 1 base not matched to a gene. CDR3 length equals 13 residues. CDR3: CASSLGSGGTQYF. The CDR3 nucleotides are TGTGCCAGCAGCTTAGGTAGCGGGGGGACGCAGTATTTT.